A single T cell receptor (beta chain) is shown here with its context. Its antigen remains unknown. This entry comes from a study of PD-L1 blockade in urothelial cancer. In the study overall: Atezolizumab at 1,200 mg intravenously every 3 weeks was started by patients at some point between 2014 and 2016. General observations from the study: Larger 3-week expansion of tumor-associated blood clones was seen in durable-benefit patients.

Regarding time point: peripheral blood 6 weeks after treatment start. The V and J ends lost 4 bases and 3 bases, in that order; junction bases with no gene match: 7. This CDR3 is 16 amino acids long. Germline assignment: CDR1 SGHRS and CDR2 YFSETQ. TCRdb's table, derived via immunoSEQ multiplex PCR, lists solely in-frame clones and lacks some. The sample lists under 150,000 clones; around 89% were seen once. The receptor was isolated from a man aged 60 to 75 with urothelial cancer. The specimen comprised PBMCs, sampled around atezolizumab (anti-PD-L1) treatment. This sequence joins TRBV5-1 and TRBJ2-3; 11 nucleotides agree with TRBD1. The chain's CDR3 is CASSKRTGGLTDTQYF. The CDR3 nucleotides read TGCGCCAGCAGCAAAAGGACAGGGGGCCTAACAGATACGCAGTATTTT.